Detailed here is one TCR beta chain. The antigen remains unidentified. Produced via immunoSEQ multiplex PCR; TCRdb's table is partial and in-frame only. The sample yields some 10,000 clones, around 87% seen once. These data belong to a study of a mutant IDH1 vaccine in newly diagnosed glioma. Background on the study: Vaccines were begun 4-6 weeks after radiotherapy alone, or with temozolomide cycles. Treated individuals were approximately 62% male and approximately 38% female, averaging about 42 years of age. Patients had received radiotherapy, temozolomide, or both previously, most receiving both.

Points from the study as a whole: Vaccination induced immune responses in around 93% of patients.

Time point reported: week 5, during vaccination. It was 300 ug of mutant IDH1 20-mer peptide that made up each vaccine dose, given with topical imiquimod. With V trimmed by 3 bases and J by 1 base, 6 bases remained unmatched. Germline assignment: CDR1 LNHDA and CDR2 SQIVND (reference sequence). The length of the CDR3 is 15 residues. This clonotype was obtained from a woman aged 40 to 50 with glioma. Some clones in this sample may be carry-over from other donors' samples. The sample in question was PBMCs, obtained from a glioma patient whose treatment included an IDH1 peptide vaccine. This chain uses TRBV19 with TRBJ2-7; 7 nucleotides align to TRBD2. This CDR3 reads CASSMDGEGSYEQYF. The CDR3 DNA sequence: TGTGCCAGTAGTATGGATGGGGAGGGTTCCTACGAGCAGTACTTC.